The sample holds many counts of the clone carrying this T cell receptor beta chain. Its antigen is currently unknown. Isolation of naive CD8 T cells was achieved by sorting on a CD8+CD4-CCR7+CD45RA+ phenotype. V was shortened by 3 bases and J by 9 bases, with 12 bases between the two germline ends. The CDR3 extends over 13 amino acids. Germline CDR1 is LNHDA and CDR2 is SQIVND (reference sequence). TCRdb fed the PCR reads into MiXCR, producing one record per CDR3 protein. The sample yields approximately 60,000 distinct CDR3 sequences, about a fifth seen once. The sample originates from a study of molecular identifiers for immune sequencing clone quantification. Study results and caveats: In CMV-specific effectors, clones above 20 copies held over 99% of molecules; naive, under 1%.

The TCR sequence derives from a human donor in good health. Some libraries in this study had Jurkat cell RNA spiked in. The chain joins TRBV19 to TRBJ2-1; no firm D call. The source material was naive CD8+ T cells from blood, with Jurkat cell RNA spiked in. This sample's subset: FACS-sorted CD8+CD4-CCR7+CD45RA+ naive T cells. CDR3 nucleotides: TGTGCCAGTAGTATGGGCTCCATGAGTGAGCAGTTCTTC. It is translated as CASSMGSMSEQFF.